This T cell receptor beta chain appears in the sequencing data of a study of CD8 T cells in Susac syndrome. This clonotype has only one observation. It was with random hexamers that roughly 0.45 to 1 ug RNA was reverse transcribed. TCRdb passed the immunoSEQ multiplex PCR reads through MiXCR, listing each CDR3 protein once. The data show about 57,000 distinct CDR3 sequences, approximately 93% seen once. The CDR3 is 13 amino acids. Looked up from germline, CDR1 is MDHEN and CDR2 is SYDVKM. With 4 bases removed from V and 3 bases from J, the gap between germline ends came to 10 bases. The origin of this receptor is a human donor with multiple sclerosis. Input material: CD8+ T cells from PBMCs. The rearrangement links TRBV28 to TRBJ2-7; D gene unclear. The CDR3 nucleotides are TGTGCCAGCAGTTCCCCGGAGAACTACGAGCAGTACTTC. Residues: CASSSPENYEQYF.